The 13 T cell receptor beta chains listed next were all sequenced from one sample in a study of T-cell memory formation after mild COVID-19. MiXCR, applied by TCRdb to the 5' RACE reads, yields one record per CDR3 protein. The sample lists approximately 560,000 distinct CDR3 sequences; around a sixth were seen once. Sequencing was done on a sample of PBMCs or a T cell subset sorted from them (not recorded which). These receptors were obtained from an adult woman who had mild COVID-19 (a few samples of this study predate the infection). Cell type and time point are not known.

This clonotype appeared a few times. This chain joins TRBV15 and TRBJ1-2, with 7 bases that match TRBD1. Germline lookup yields CDR1 LNHNV and CDR2 YYDKDF (reference sequence). V trimming: 0 bases; J trimming: 9 bases; junction bases outside the gene matches: 10. The CDR3 contains 15 residues. The CDR3 DNA reads as TGTGCCACCAGCAGAGATGTAGGGGGCGCGTTCCGCTACACCTTC. It translates to CATSRDVGGAFRYTF.

The CDR3 region has the DNA TGTGCCAGCAGCCAAGCCAGCGATTCCAATGAGCAGTTCTTC. Translated: CASSQASDSNEQFF. The chain is built from TRBV4-2 and TRBJ2-1; D is undetermined. The CDR3 spans 14 residues. V was clipped by 1 base and J by 6 bases, with 10 bases between them. Germline V lookup: CDR1 LGHNA, CDR2 YNFKEQ.

This clonotype was detected only a few times. The chain has TRBV14 and TRBJ1-2, with D possibly matching TRBD1 (6 bases). With 2 bases removed from V and 5 bases from J, the gap between germline ends came to 12 bases. CDR1 SGHDN and CDR2 FVKESK come from the germline V gene. The CDR3 is 14 amino acids. CDR3 protein: CASSQQGIGYGYTF. CDR3 DNA: TGTGCCAGCAGCCAACAGGGGATTGGATATGGCTACACCTTC.

The gene calls are TRBV7-9 and TRBJ2-3; a weak D match, TRBD1 (6 bases). The CDR3 covers 16 residues. Trimming removed 1 base at V and 1 base at J, with 12 bases between. CDR1 and CDR2 from the germline V gene are SEHNR and FQNEAQ (reference sequence). The CDR3 loop is CASSLVRDTRTDTQYF. The CDR3 DNA is TGTGCCAGCAGCTTAGTCCGGGACACCCGCACAGATACGCAGTATTTT.

This clonotype was counted a few times. The J gene is TRBJ2-4, the V gene TRBV7-2, with D unresolved. This CDR3 region has 13 residues. Germline CDR1 reads SGHTA; CDR2 reads FQGNSA. V lost 3 bases to trimming and J lost 8 bases, with 11 bases between them. The CDR3 protein is CASSFKGLDIQYF. The CDR3 DNA is TGTGCCAGCAGCTTCAAGGGCCTAGACATTCAGTACTTC.

This clonotype has a handful of counts. This chain connects TRBV24-1 to TRBJ2-7, with D unresolved. CDR1 and CDR2 (germline): KGHDR, SFDVKD. V dropped 4 bases and J dropped 0 bases, with 3 bases sitting between them. This CDR3 comprises 12 residues. CDR3 region: CATSDGSYEQYF. CDR3 DNA sequence: TGTGCCACCAGTGACGGCTCCTACGAGCAGTACTTC.

The chain combines TRBV27 with TRBJ2-3; TRBD2 matches 15 bases. CDR1 MNHEY and CDR2 SMNVEV come from the germline V gene (reference sequence). The CDR3 contains 17 residues. V lost 3 bases, J lost 2 bases, and 3 bases stayed unmatched. The CDR3 DNA follows: TGTGCCAGCAGTTTTGGGACTAGCGGGAGGCCCACAGATACGCAGTATTTT. The encoded protein is CASSFGTSGRPTDTQYF.

This chain uses TRBV4-2 with TRBJ1-5; D unclear. This CDR3 is built from 16 residues. With 0 bases removed from V and 9 bases from J, the gap between germline ends came to 18 bases. Germline CDR1 and CDR2: LGHNA and YNFKEQ. The CDR3 reads CASSQEERTPVRPQHF. The DNA for the CDR3 is TGTGCCAGCAGCCAAGAGGAAAGAACCCCTGTGAGGCCCCAGCATTTT.

The V gene is TRBV27, the J gene TRBJ2-1, with D possibly TRBD1 on 5 matching bases. The germline CDR1 and CDR2 sequences are MNHEY and SMNVEV (reference sequence). V lost 3 bases and J lost 2, with 11 bases in between. The CDR3 loop spans 15 amino acids. CDR3 region: CASSFPGLTYNEQFF. CDR3 nucleotide sequence: TGTGCCAGCAGTTTTCCAGGGTTGACCTACAATGAGCAGTTCTTC.

The V and J genes are TRBV25-1 and TRBJ2-4; TRBD2 is a possible D gene (5 bases). The CDR3 extends over 14 amino acids. Germline values: CDR1 MGHDK, CDR2 SYGVNS. V lost 4 bases and J 4 bases, leaving 11 bases between the germline ends. CDR3 nucleotide sequence: TGTGCCAGCAGTGGAGGGAGTAGTAAAAACATTCAGTACTTC. Protein product: CASSGGSSKNIQYF.

This chain connects TRBV7-3 to TRBJ2-2; D is possibly TRBD1 or TRBD2 (5 bases each). The V end lost 5 bases, the J end lost 5 bases, and 12 bases lay between the germline ends. Germline CDR1 is SGHTA and CDR2 is FQGTGA. The CDR3 runs to 14 residues. The CDR3 loop is CASSLGDATGELFF. As DNA, the CDR3 is TGTGCCAGCAGCCTGGGGGACGCTACCGGGGAGCTGTTTTTT.

The chain couples TRBV12-3 or TRBV12-4 to TRBJ2-3, with 8 bases aligning to TRBD1. The CDR3 consists of 16 residues. With V trimmed by 4 bases and J by 2 bases, 8 bases remained unmatched. This CDR3 is CASSSARQGLTDTQYF. In nucleotides, the CDR3 is TGTGCCAGCAGTTCAGCCCGACAGGGGCTCACAGATACGCAGTATTTT.

The chain carries TRBV10-3 and TRBJ2-7; D not resolved. The CDR3 runs 15 residues. Germline CDR1 reads ENHRY; CDR2 reads SYGVKD. The V and J ends lost 3 bases and 4 bases respectively, with 16 bases between them. In DNA form, the CDR3 reads TGTGCCATCAGTGATCCGGGTAGAGTCAAGTACGAGCAGTACTTC. Protein: CAISDPGRVKYEQYF.